The sequence of this T cell receptor beta chain was determined in a study of blood T cell repertoires in COVID-19 (dated by TCRdb to about 2020). About the full investigation: Samples from collaborators originated in the United States, Italy and Spain and spanned both the acute and convalescent phases of COVID-19. The dataset comprised deeply sampled blood TCRbeta repertoires from subjects exposed to, actively infected with, or recovered from COVID-19. The repertoires were released in a freely available public database meant as a resource for research on the immune response to SARS-CoV-2. The material from the prospective study consisted of cDNA or gDNA derived from T cells, B-cell-depleted T cells, or PBMCs. Sample metadata almost always included a de-identified subject ID, COVID-19 status, age in years and sex. Samples came from the ongoing ImmuneRACE study (first 160 participants) plus 1,254 subjects from 6 global collaborators. HLA class I and class II types, where available, came from metadata supplied by the sample provider rather than from assay-based typing. Study-wide conclusions, independent of this receptor: The amount of clinical and demographic metadata varied by source and participant and was provided uncurated.

The collaborating institutions used their own protocols to collect whole blood in K2EDTA tubes. For TCRbeta analysis, collaborators shipped samples in one of three forms: frozen whole blood, isolated PBMCs, or DNA extracted from either of those sample types. Remarks on this clone: There is no known antigen for this receptor. Per-base quality was not reported, and no clone a single base away is much larger than it.

The CDR3 starts with the cysteine, ends with the phenylalanine, and has 15 residues. The only DNA kept is the CDR3, 45 bases in frame from the first base. The CDR1 and CDR2 encoded by the germline V gene are MNHEY and SVGEGT. The V end loses 6 bases and the J end loses 7 bases, and a stretch of 21 bases separates them. The immunoSEQ Assay, a bias-controlled multiplex PCR, was used to amplify TCRbeta CDR3 regions from genomic DNA. Concerning the study's data processing: The number of nucleated cells in each sample was estimated from the amplification of reference gene primers within the assay. Sequence reads were collapsed and filtered to measure the absolute abundance of every unique TCRbeta CDR3 rearrangement. Productive Simpson clonality was computed per sample as the square root of Simpson's diversity index over productive rearrangements. TCRdb took over this immuneACCESS table, retaining in-frame rearrangements with V and J assigned. Such tables are incomplete; in checked studies, under half of the missing clones stem from an unresolved V gene, and the remainder is unexplained. D and trimming come from the DNA, and the V and J calls and clone size come from that table. Here the sample has 15,000 to 25,000 clones; 70% to 80% occur a single time. The ten largest make up around three fifths of the sample.

In this chain, TRBV6-2 or TRBV6-3 is recombined with TRBJ1-1; the D gene is possibly TRBD1, with 5 bases matching. The sequencing input was peripheral blood. This clonotype originated in an older man with acute or convalescent COVID-19. The nucleotide sequence is TGTGCCAGCAGCCGAACGGTCCGGGGGAAGGGTGAAGCTTTCTTT. Its product reads: CASSRTVRGKGEAFF.